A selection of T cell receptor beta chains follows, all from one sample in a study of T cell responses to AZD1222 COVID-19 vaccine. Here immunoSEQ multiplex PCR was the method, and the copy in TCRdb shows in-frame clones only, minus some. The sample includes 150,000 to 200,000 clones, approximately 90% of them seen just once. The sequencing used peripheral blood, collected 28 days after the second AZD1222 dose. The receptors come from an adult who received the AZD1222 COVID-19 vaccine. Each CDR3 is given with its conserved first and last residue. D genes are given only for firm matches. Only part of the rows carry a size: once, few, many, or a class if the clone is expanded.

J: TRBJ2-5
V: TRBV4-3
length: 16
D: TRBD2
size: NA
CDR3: CASSQDPSGKLGTQYF
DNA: TGCGCCAGCAGCCAAGACCCTAGCGGAAAACTTGGGACCCAGTACTTC

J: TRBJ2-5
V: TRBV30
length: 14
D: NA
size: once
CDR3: CAWSPGLYQETQYF
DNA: TGTGCCTGGAGTCCAGGCCTGTACCAAGAGACCCAGTACTTC

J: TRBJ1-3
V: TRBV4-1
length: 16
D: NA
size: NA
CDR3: CASSQEVLSSGNTIYF
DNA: TGCGCCAGCAGCCAAGAGGTCCTTTCCTCTGGAAACACCATATATTTT

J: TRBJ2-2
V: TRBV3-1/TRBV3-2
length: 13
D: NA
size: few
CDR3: CASSQEYDRELFF
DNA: TGTGCCAGCAGCCAAGAGTACGACAGGGAGCTGTTTTTT

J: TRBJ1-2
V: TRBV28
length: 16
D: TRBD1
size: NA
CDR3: CASSLSAGQGYYGYTF
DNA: TGTGCCAGCAGTTTATCCGCCGGACAGGGTTACTATGGCTACACCTTC

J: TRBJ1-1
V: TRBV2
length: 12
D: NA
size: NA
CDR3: CASSEGPAEAFF
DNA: TGTGCCAGCAGTGAAGGGCCAGCTGAAGCTTTCTTT

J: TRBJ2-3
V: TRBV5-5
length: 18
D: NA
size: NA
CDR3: CASTSADAVRWVTDTQYF
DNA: TGTGCCAGCACCTCCGCCGATGCCGTCAGATGGGTGACAGATACGCAGTATTTT

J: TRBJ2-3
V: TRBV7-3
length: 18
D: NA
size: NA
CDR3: CASSLGPSRGALGDTQYF
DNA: TGTGCCAGCAGCTTAGGTCCTTCGCGGGGAGCCTTGGGAGATACGCAGTATTTT

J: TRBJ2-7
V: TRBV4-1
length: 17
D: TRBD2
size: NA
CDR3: CASSQETLAGGTYEQYF
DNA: TGCGCCAGCAGCCAAGAAACCCTAGCGGGAGGGACCTACGAGCAGTACTTC

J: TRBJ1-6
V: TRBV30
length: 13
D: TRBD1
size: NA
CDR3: CAWSAGTVSPLHF
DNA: TGTGCCTGGAGTGCCGGGACAGTCTCACCCCTCCACTTT

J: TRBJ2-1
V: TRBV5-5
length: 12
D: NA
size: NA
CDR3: CASSLGGNEQFF
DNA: TGTGCCAGCAGCTTGGGTGGCAATGAGCAGTTCTTC